Listed below are T cell receptor beta chains from one sample, sequenced in a study of T cells in Graves' hyperthyroidism and ophthalmopathy. One entry per CDR3 protein results from TCRdb running MiXCR on the multiplex PCR reads. This sample has about 690,000 distinct CDR3 sequences, with around a sixth found just once. Material: blood. The receptors here all came from a man aged 45-65 years with Graves' hyperthyroidism. Each CDR3 is given with its conserved first and last residue. The D gene is left open where the match is weak. Some rows have no size entry. The others give once, few or many, or a class for an expanded clone.

V	size	length	D	J	DNA	CDR3
TRBV28	-	14	-	TRBJ2-3	TGTGCCAGCACTTCTGGGTGTCGTCCAGATACGCAGTATTTT	CASTSGCRPDTQYF
TRBV6-1	few	11	-	TRBJ1-1	TGTGCCAGCAGTGAAATGGGCGGGGCTTTCTTT	CASSEMGGAFF
TRBV5-6	few	16	TRBD1	TRBJ1-3	TGTGCCAGCACCCTTTTGAGGGGGCTTACTGGAAACACCATATATTTT	CASTLLRGLTGNTIYF
TRBV11-2	many	13	-	TRBJ2-7	TGTGCCAGCAGCTTACAGGGAATGTACGAGCAGTACTTC	CASSLQGMYEQYF
TRBV19	many	15	-	TRBJ2-7	TGTGCCAGTAGTTCTTCCCGACAGTTCTCCTACGAGCAGTACTTC	CASSSSRQFSYEQYF
TRBV6-1	many	18	TRBD2	TRBJ2-5	TGTGCCAGCAGTCCCACCGGACTAGCGGGAGTCGGTCCAGAGACCCAGTACTTC	CASSPTGLAGVGPETQYF
TRBV9	-	17	TRBD2	TRBJ2-1	TGTGCCAGCACAGATAGCGGGAGGGCCCACGACTACAATGAGCAGTTCTTC	CASTDSGRAHDYNEQFF
TRBV5-4	-	17	TRBD2	TRBJ2-3	TGTGCCAGCAGCCGCCAACTAGCGGGAGGGCCGACAGATACGCAGTATTTT	CASSRQLAGGPTDTQYF
TRBV28	-	13	-	TRBJ2-7	TGTGCCAGTAGTCTAAGCCCCGTCGGCGAGCAGTACTTC	CASSLSPVGEQYF
TRBV7-9	many	15	TRBD2	TRBJ2-7	TGTGCCAGCAGCTCAATAGCGGGAGGTTCCTACGAGCAGTACTTC	CASSSIAGGSYEQYF
TRBV30	-	14	TRBD1	TRBJ1-1	TGTGCCTGGAGGTGGACAGGAGAGAACACTGAAGCTTTCTTT	CAWRWTGENTEAFF
TRBV20-1	-	14	-	TRBJ1-5	TGCAGTGCTACCGGGGTTAATAGCAATCAGCCCCAGCATTTT	CSATGVNSNQPQHF
TRBV4-1	-	16	-	TRBJ1-5	TGCGCCAGCAGCCAAGTCCAGGAAAACGGCAATCAGCCCCAGCATTTT	CASSQVQENGNQPQHF
TRBV6-1	few	14	-	TRBJ1-1	TGTGCCAGCAGTGGGGAGATACTGAACACTGAAGCTTTCTTT	CASSGEILNTEAFF